These T cell receptor beta chains were read from a single sample in a study of blood T cell repertoires in COVID-19. Only in-frame clones appear in the TCRdb table, and some are missing; sequencing was by immunoSEQ multiplex PCR. Seen here are over 300,000 clones, about 89% observed once, and the top ten hold around 1.3%. The sequenced sample consisted of peripheral blood. The receptors derive from a man between 35 and 55 years old with acute or convalescent COVID-19. Both conserved end residues are part of each CDR3. The D gene is left open where the match is weak. Clone size is given for some rows only: seen once, a few or many times, or a class if the clone is expanded.

clone size	D gene	V gene	J gene	CDR3 protein	CDR3 DNA
.	TRBD2	TRBV30	TRBJ2-1	CACTAAGVYNEQFF	TGTGCCTGTACAGCGGCGGGGGTCTACAATGAGCAGTTCTTC
.	.	TRBV28	TRBJ1-4	CASSATHRVEKLFF	TGTGCCAGCAGCGCAACACACAGGGTTGAAAAACTGTTTTTT
few	.	TRBV6-4	TRBJ2-3	CASSARGSTDTQYF	TGTGCCAGCAGTGCCCGCGGATCCACAGATACGCAGTATTTT
.	.	TRBV28	TRBJ1-3	CASSLTGTSGNTIYF	TGTGCCAGCAGTCTCACTGGGACATCTGGAAACACCATATATTTT
.	TRBD2	TRBV5-1	TRBJ2-1	CASSLAGLGPNEQFF	TGCGCCAGCAGCTTGGCGGGACTAGGTCCCAATGAGCAGTTCTTC
.	.	TRBV11-2	TRBJ2-1	CASSAIRGKRDEQFF	TGTGCCAGCAGCGCCATCCGGGGAAAACGGGATGAGCAGTTCTTC
.	.	TRBV11-1	TRBJ2-1	CASSLPSPGDEQFF	TGTGCCAGCAGCCTCCCAAGTCCGGGAGATGAGCAGTTCTTC
.	TRBD1	TRBV5-1	TRBJ1-1	CASSAGQGARNTEAFF	TGCGCCAGCAGCGCGGGACAGGGGGCACGAAACACTGAAGCTTTCTTT
.	.	TRBV18	TRBJ2-7	CASSPPSSYEQYF	TGTGCCAGCTCACCACCCAGCTCCTACGAGCAGTACTTC
.	.	TRBV18	TRBJ1-5	CASSPPGGNQPQHF	TGTGCCAGCTCGCCTCCAGGGGGCAATCAGCCCCAGCATTTT
once	.	TRBV25-1	TRBJ2-7	CASSDLFSYEQYF	TGTGCCAGCAGTGACCTTTTTTCCTACGAGCAGTACTTC
.	TRBD1	TRBV19	TRBJ2-2	CASTGQGLGGELFF	TGTGCCAGTACCGGACAGGGTCTCGGCGGGGAGCTGTTTTTT
.	.	TRBV3-1/TRBV3-2	TRBJ1-3	CASSLQGFGNTIYF	TGTGCCAGCAGCCTACAGGGTTTCGGAAACACCATATATTTT
few	.	TRBV27	TRBJ1-1	CASREAGNTEAFF	TGTGCCAGCAGGGAAGCAGGGAACACTGAAGCTTTCTTT
.	.	TRBV9	TRBJ1-3	CASTPGISNTIYF	TGTGCCAGCACACCAGGGATTTCAAACACCATATATTTT
.	.	TRBV7-9	TRBJ1-5	CASSFGGQPQHF	TGTGCCAGCAGCTTTGGGGGGCAGCCCCAGCATTTT
.	.	TRBV27	TRBJ2-1	CASSWNSGYEQFF	TGTGCCAGCAGTTGGAATAGCGGTTATGAGCAGTTCTTC
.	.	TRBV30	TRBJ1-1	CAWSWEAEAFF	TGTGCCTGGAGTTGGGAGGCTGAAGCTTTCTTT
.	.	TRBV7-9	TRBJ1-6	CASSLSGIVSPLHF	TGTGCCAGCAGCTTATCAGGGATTGTTTCACCCCTCCACTTT
.	.	TRBV6-1	TRBJ2-2	CASSESARINTGELFF	TGTGCCAGCAGTGAAAGCGCTAGAATTAACACCGGGGAGCTGTTTTTT
.	TRBD1	TRBV13	TRBJ1-4	CASSTNRGSTNEKLFF	TGTGCCAGCAGCACAAACAGGGGTTCCACTAATGAAAAACTGTTTTTT
.	TRBD1	TRBV27	TRBJ2-7	CASSFRDSQYEQYF	TGTGCCAGCAGTTTCCGGGACAGCCAATACGAGCAGTACTTC
.	.	TRBV5-5	TRBJ1-2	CASSLLRQRSYGYTF	TGTGCCAGCAGCTTGCTGCGCCAAAGGAGCTATGGCTACACCTTC
.	.	TRBV15	TRBJ2-7	CATSRALGQYIYEQYF	TGTGCCACCAGCAGAGCCCTCGGACAGTATATCTACGAGCAGTACTTC
.	TRBD1	TRBV28	TRBJ2-1	CASSPPGQASYNEQFF	TGTGCCAGCAGCCCCCCGGGACAGGCCTCATACAATGAGCAGTTCTTC
many	.	TRBV4-2	TRBJ2-2	CASSQDEGGTGELFF	TGTGCCAGCAGCCAAGATGAAGGGGGCACCGGGGAGCTGTTTTTT
.	TRBD1	TRBV2	TRBJ1-1	CASNTGTGPLAFF	TGTGCCAGCAACACCGGGACAGGTCCTCTGGCTTTCTTT
.	.	TRBV5-1	TRBJ2-7	CASSLDTYEQYF	TGCGCCAGCAGCCTGGACACCTACGAGCAGTACTTC
.	.	TRBV30	TRBJ1-2	CACTGRNYGYTF	TGTGCCTGCACGGGGAGAAACTATGGCTACACCTTC
.	.	TRBV30	TRBJ1-3	CARSFDSPGNTIYF	TGTGCCCGCTCTTTCGACAGCCCTGGAAACACCATATATTTT
.	.	TRBV6-6	TRBJ1-5	CASSSADRSQPQHF	TGTGCCAGCAGTTCTGCGGACAGATCACAGCCCCAGCATTTT
.	TRBD1	TRBV7-2	TRBJ1-4	CASRSGTGLNEKLFF	TGTGCCAGCAGATCTGGGACAGGGCTTAATGAAAAACTGTTTTTT
.	.	TRBV4-1	TRBJ2-1	CASSQENGGYNEQFF	TGCGCCAGCAGCCAGGAAAACGGGGGCTACAATGAGCAGTTCTTC
.	.	TRBV19	TRBJ2-3	CASSIWGRRTDTQYF	TGTGCCAGTAGTATCTGGGGGCGTCGGACAGATACGCAGTATTTT
few	.	TRBV7-9	TRBJ2-5	CASSLGAETQYF	TGTGCCAGCAGCTTAGGGGCAGAGACCCAGTACTTC
.	.	TRBV5-4	TRBJ2-7	CASSLAGTYEQYF	TGTGCCAGCAGCTTGGCGGGTACCTACGAGCAGTACTTC
.	.	TRBV19	TRBJ1-2	CASSITGRGYGYTF	TGTGCCAGTAGTATAACCGGGAGGGGCTATGGCTACACCTTC
once	TRBD1	TRBV15	TRBJ1-4	CATSRVRDSATNEKLFF	TGTGCCACCAGCAGAGTCCGGGACAGTGCAACTAATGAAAAACTGTTTTTT
once	.	TRBV5-4	TRBJ2-7	CASSRAGAGRSYEQYF	TGTGCCAGCAGCCGGGCGGGGGCAGGACGCTCCTACGAGCAGTACTTC
.	TRBD2	TRBV28	TRBJ2-1	CASSSSSGGANEQFF	TGTGCCAGCAGTTCCTCTAGCGGGGGGGCCAATGAGCAGTTCTTC
.	TRBD2	TRBV9	TRBJ2-5	CASSPRAGGDWETQYF	TGTGCCAGCAGCCCAAGGGCTGGGGGGGATTGGGAGACCCAGTACTTC
.	.	TRBV5-1	TRBJ2-5	CASSRAGNLQETQYF	TGCGCCAGCAGCCGGGCGGGGAACTTACAAGAGACCCAGTACTTC
.	TRBD1	TRBV18	TRBJ1-2	CASSPLIYRGRETLTNYGYTF	TGTGCCAGCTCACCGTTAATCTACAGGGGGCGCGAAACTCTAACTAACTATGGCTACACCTTC
.	TRBD1	TRBV5-1	TRBJ2-4	CASSPTPWTGELPSKNIQYF	TGCGCCAGCAGCCCAACCCCATGGACAGGGGAGTTACCGTCCAAAAACATTCAGTACTTC
.	.	TRBV19	TRBJ1-2	CASNRRTEDGYTF	TGTGCCAGTAACCGACGTACTGAGGATGGCTACACCTTC
.	TRBD2	TRBV19	TRBJ2-1	CASSIDWASGKDNEQFF	TGTGCCAGTAGTATAGATTGGGCTAGCGGGAAGGACAATGAGCAGTTCTTC
few	TRBD1	TRBV3-1/TRBV3-2	TRBJ1-4	CASSQETARGPEKLFF	TGTGCCAGCAGCCAAGAGACCGCCAGGGGGCCTGAAAAACTGTTTTTT
.	.	TRBV4-2	TRBJ2-3	CASSQYDGVIDTQYF	TGTGCCAGCAGCCAATACGACGGGGTTATAGATACGCAGTATTTT
.	.	TRBV5-4	TRBJ2-1	CASSYLTQSNEQFF	TGTGCCAGCAGCTACCTTACACAGAGCAATGAGCAGTTCTTC
.	.	TRBV27	TRBJ1-6	CASSLTTAGVASPLHF	TGTGCCAGCAGTCTCACTACGGCAGGGGTGGCTTCACCCCTCCACTTT